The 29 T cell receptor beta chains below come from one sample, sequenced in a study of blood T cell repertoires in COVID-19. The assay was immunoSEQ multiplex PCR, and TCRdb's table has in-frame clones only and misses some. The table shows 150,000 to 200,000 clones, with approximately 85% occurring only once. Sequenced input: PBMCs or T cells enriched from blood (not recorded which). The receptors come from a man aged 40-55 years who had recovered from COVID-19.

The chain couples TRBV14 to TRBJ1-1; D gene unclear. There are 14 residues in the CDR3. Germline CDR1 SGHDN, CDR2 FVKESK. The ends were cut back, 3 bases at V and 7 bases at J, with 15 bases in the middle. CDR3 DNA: TGTGCCAGCAGCCAGCTCCAAGGGAGGGTTGAAGCTTTCTTT. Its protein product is CASSQLQGRVEAFF. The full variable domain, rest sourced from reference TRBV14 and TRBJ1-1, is EAGVTQFPSHSVIEKGQTVTLRCDPISGHDNLYWYRRVMGKEIKFLLHFVKESKQDESGMPNNRFLAERTGGTYSTLKVQPAELEDSGVYFCASSQLQGRVEAFFGQGTRLTVV.

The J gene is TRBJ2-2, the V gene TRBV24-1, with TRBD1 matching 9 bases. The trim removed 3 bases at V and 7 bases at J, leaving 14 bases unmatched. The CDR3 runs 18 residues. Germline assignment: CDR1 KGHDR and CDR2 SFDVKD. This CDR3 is CATSDLGRPGQGLGELFF. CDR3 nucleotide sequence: TGTGCCACCAGTGATCTAGGAAGACCGGGACAGGGTCTCGGGGAGCTGTTTTTT.

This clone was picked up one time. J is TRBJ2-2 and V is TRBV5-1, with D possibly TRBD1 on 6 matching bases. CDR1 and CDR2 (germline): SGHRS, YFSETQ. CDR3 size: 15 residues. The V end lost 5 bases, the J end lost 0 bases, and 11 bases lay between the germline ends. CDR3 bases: TGCGCCAGCAGAGGACAGAACGCGAACACCGGGGAGCTGTTTTTT. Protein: CASRGQNANTGELFF.

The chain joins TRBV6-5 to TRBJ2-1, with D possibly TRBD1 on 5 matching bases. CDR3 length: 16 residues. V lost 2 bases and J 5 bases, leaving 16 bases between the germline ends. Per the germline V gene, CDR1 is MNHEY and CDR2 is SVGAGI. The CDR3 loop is CASSYKGSSKDNEQFF. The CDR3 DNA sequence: TGTGCCAGCAGTTACAAGGGGTCGTCTAAAGACAATGAGCAGTTCTTC.

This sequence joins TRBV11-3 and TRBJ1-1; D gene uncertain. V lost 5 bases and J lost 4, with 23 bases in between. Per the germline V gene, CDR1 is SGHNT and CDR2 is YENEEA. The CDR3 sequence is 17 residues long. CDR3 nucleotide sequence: TGTGCCAGCAGCATTAACCGATTCAGGATCGTGGGCACTGAAGCTTTCTTT. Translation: CASSINRFRIVGTEAFF.

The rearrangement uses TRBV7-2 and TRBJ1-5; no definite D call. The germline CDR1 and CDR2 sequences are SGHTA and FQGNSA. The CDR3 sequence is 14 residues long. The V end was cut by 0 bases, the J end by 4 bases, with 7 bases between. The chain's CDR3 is CASSLARPNQPQHF. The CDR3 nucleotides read TGTGCCAGCAGCTTAGCCAGGCCGAATCAGCCCCAGCATTTT.

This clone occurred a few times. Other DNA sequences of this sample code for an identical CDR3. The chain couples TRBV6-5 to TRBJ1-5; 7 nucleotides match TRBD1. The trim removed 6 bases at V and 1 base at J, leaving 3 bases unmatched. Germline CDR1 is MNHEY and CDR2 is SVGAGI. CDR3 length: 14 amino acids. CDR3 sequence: CASRPTGSNQPQHF. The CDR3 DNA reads TGTGCCAGCAGGCCGACAGGGAGCAATCAGCCCCAGCATTTT.

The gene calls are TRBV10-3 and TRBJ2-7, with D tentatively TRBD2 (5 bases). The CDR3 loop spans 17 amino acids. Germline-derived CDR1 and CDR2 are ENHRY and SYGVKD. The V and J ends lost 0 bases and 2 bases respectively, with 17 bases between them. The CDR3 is CAISESAVASSTYEQYF. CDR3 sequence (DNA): TGTGCCATCAGTGAGTCAGCCGTGGCTAGCAGTACCTACGAGCAGTACTTC.

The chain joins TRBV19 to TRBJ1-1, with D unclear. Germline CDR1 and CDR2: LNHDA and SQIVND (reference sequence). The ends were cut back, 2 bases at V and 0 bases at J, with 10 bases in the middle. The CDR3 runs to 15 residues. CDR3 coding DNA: TGTGCCAGTAGTATATCGGGCGGGGTGAACACTGAAGCTTTCTTT. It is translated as CASSISGGVNTEAFF.

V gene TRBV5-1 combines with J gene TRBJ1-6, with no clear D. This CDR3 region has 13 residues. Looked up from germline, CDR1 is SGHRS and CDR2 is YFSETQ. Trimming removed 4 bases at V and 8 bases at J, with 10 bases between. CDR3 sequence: CASSKLRDSPLHF. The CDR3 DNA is TGCGCCAGCAGCAAGCTGAGGGATTCACCCCTCCACTTT.

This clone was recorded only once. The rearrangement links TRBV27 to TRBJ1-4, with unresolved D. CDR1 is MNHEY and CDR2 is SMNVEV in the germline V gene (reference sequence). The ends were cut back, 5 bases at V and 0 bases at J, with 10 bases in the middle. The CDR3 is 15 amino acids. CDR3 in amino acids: CASSLRFSTNEKLFF. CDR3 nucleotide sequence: TGTGCCAGCAGTCTACGGTTCTCAACTAATGAAAAACTGTTTTTT. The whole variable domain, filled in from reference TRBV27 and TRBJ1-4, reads EAQVTQNPRYLITVTGKKLTVTCSQNMNHEYMSWYRQDPGLGLRQIYYSMNVEVTDKGDVPEGYKVSRKEKRNFPLILESPSPNQTSLYFCASSLRFSTNEKLFFGSGTQLSVL.

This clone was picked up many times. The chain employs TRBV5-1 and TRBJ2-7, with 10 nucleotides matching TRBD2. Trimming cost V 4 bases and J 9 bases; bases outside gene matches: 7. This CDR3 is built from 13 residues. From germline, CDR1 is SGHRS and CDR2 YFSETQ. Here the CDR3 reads CASSPNQRGGQYF. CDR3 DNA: TGCGCCAGCAGCCCGAACCAGCGGGGGGGGCAGTACTTC.

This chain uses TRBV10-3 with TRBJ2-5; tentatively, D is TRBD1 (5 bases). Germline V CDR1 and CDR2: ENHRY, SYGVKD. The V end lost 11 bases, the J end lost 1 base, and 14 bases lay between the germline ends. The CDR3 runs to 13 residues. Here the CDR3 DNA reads TGTGCCGCGGCACCACAGGTCCAAGAGACCCAGTACTTC. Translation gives CAAAPQVQETQYF.

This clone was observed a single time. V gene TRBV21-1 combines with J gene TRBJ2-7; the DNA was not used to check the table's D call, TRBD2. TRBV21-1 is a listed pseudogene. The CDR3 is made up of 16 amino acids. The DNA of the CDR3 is TGTGCCAGCGCGAGAATGGGACTAGCGAAACCTTACGAGCAGTACTTC. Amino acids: CASARMGLAKPYEQYF.

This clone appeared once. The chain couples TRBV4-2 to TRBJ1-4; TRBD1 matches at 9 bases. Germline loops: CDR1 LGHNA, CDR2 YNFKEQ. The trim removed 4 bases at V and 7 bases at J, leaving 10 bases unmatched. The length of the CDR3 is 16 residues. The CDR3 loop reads CASSLGQGGDIEKLFF. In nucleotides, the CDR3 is TGTGCCAGCAGCCTGGGACAGGGTGGGGATATTGAAAAACTGTTTTTT.

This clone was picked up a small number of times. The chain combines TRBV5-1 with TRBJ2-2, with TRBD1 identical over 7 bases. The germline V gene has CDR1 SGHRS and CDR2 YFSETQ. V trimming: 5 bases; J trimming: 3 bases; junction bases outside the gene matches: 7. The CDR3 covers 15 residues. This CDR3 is CASSGTAWDTGELFF. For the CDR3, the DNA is TGCGCCAGCAGTGGGACAGCCTGGGACACCGGGGAGCTGTTTTTT.

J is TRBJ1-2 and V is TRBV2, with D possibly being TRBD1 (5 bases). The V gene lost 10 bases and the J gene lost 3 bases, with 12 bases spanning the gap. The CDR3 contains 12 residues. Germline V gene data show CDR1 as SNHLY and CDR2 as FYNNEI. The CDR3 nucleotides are TGTGCCAACGGGGACTCTCACTATGGCTACACCTTC. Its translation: CANGDSHYGYTF.

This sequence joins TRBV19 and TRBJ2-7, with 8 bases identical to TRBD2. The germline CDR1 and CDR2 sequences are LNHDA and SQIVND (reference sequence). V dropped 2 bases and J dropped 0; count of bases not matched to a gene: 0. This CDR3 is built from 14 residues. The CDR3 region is CASSISGSSYEQYF. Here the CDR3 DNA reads TGTGCCAGTAGTATAAGCGGGAGCTCCTACGAGCAGTACTTC.

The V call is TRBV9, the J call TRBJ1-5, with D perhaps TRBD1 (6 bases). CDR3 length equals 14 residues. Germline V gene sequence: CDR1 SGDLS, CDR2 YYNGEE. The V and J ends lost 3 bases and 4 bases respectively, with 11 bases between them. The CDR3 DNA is TGTGCCAGCAGCGCTGCAGGGGAAAATCAGCCCCAGCATTTT. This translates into CASSAAGENQPQHF.

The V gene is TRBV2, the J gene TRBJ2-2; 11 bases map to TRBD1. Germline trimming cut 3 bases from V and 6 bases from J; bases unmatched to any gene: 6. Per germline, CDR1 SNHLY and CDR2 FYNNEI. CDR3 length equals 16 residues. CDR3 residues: CASSDSGQGAAGELFF. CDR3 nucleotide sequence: TGTGCCAGCAGTGACAGCGGACAGGGGGCGGCCGGGGAGCTGTTTTTT.

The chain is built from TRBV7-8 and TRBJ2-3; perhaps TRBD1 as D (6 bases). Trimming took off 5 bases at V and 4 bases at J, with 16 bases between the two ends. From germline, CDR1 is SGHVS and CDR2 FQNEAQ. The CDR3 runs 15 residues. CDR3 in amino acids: CASSQGTHRADTQYF. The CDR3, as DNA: TGTGCCAGCAGCCAAGGGACACATCGGGCAGATACGCAGTATTTT.

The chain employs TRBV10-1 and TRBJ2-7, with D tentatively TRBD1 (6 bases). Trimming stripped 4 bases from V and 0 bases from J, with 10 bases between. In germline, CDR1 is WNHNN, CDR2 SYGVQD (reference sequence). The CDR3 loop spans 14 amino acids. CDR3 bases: TGCGCCAGCAGTGGGTCAGGGGTCTCCTACGAGCAGTACTTC. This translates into CASSGSGVSYEQYF.

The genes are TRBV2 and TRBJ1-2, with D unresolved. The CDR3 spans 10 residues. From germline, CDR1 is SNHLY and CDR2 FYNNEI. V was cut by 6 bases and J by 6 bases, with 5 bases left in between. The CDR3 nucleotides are TGTGCCAGCAGCGGTCATGGCTACACCTTC. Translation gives CASSGHGYTF.

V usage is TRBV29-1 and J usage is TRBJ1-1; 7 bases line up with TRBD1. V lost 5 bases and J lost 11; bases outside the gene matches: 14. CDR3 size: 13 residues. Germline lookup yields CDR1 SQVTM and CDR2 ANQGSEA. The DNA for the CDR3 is TGCAGCGTTCAACCGTTGGAGGGGGCGAGGGCTTTCTTT. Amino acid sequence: CSVQPLEGARAFF.

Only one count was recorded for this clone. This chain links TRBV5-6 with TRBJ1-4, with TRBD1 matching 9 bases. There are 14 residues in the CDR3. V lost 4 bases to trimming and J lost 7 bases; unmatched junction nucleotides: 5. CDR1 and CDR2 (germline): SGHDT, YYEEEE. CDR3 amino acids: CASSQGQGVEKLFF. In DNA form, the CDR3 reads TGTGCCAGCAGCCAGGGACAGGGCGTTGAAAAACTGTTTTTT. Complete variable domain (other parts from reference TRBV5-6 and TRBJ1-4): DAGVTQSPTHLIKTRGQQVTLRCSPKSGHDTVSWYQQALGQGPQFIFQYYEEEERQRGNFPDRFSGHQFPNYSSELNVNALLLGDSALYLCASSQGQGVEKLFFGSGTQLSVL.

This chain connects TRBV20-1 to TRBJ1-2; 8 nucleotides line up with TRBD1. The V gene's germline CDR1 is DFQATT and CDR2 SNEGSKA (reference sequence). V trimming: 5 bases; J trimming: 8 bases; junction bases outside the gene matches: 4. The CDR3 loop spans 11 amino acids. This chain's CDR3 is CSAWTGSGYTF. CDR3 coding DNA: TGCAGTGCTTGGACAGGGTCCGGCTACACCTTC.

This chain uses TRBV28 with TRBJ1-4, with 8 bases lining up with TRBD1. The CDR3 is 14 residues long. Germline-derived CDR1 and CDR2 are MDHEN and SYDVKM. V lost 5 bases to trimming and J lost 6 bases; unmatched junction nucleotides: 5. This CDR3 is CASSPGGGYEKLFF. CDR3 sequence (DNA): TGTGCCAGCAGTCCAGGGGGCGGGTATGAAAAACTGTTTTTT.

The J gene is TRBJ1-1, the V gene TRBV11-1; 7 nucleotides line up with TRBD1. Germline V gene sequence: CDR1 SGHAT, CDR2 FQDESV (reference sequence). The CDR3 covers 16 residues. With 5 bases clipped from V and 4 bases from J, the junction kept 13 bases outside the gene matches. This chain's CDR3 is CASSEQTTGVSTEAFF. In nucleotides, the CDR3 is TGTGCCAGCAGCGAACAGACCACAGGGGTGAGCACTGAAGCTTTCTTT.

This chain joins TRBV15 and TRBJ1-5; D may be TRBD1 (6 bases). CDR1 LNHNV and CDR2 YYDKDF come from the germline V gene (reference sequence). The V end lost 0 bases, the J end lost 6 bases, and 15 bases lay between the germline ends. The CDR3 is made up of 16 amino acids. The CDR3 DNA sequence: TGTGCCACCAGCAGAGATGGGGCAGGGGTAGGTCAGCCCCAGCATTTT. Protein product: CATSRDGAGVGQPQHF.